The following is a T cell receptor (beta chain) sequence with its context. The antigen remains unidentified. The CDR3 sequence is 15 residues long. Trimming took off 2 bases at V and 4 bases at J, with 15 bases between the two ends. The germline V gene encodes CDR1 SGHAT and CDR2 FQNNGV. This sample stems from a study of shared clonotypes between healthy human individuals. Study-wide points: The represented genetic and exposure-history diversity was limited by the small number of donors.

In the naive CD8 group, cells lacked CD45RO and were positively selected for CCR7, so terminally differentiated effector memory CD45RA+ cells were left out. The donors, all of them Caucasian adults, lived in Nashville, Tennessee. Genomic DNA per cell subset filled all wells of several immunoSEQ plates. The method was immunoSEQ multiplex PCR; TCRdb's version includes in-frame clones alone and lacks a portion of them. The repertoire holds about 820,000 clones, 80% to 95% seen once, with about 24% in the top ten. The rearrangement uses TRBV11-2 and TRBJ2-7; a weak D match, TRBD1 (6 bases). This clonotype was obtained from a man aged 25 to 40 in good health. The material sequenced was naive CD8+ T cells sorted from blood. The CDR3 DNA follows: TGTGCCAGCAGCTTAAACAGGGCTGACCTTTACGAGCAGTACTTC. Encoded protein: CASSLNRADLYEQYF.